These 5 T cell receptor beta chains share one sample of origin, sequenced in a study of blood T cell repertoires in COVID-19. Assay: immunoSEQ multiplex PCR; the TCRdb copy retains only in-frame clones and omits some. The sample yields approximately 54,000 clones, more than 80% seen once. The sample was peripheral blood. Every receptor here comes from an older woman with acute or convalescent COVID-19.

CDR3 protein: CASSESVAGTSGDMQYF. In nucleotides, the CDR3 is TGCGCCAGCAGTGAGTCCGTTGCCGGGACTAGCGGGGATATGCAGTACTTC. This rearrangement joins TRBV10-1 to TRBJ2-7; 13 nucleotides align to TRBD2. The ends lost 0 bases at V and 9 bases at J; junction bases unmatched: 11. CDR3 length: 17 amino acids. CDR1 is WNHNN, CDR2 SYGVQD, per germline (reference sequence).

The rearrangement uses TRBV9 and TRBJ1-2, with D perhaps matching TRBD1 (5 bases). The V end lost 0 bases, the J end lost 14 bases, and 17 bases lay between the germline ends. The CDR3 covers 13 residues. Per the germline V gene, CDR1 is SGDLS and CDR2 is YYNGEE. In nucleotides, the CDR3 is TGTGCCAGCAGCGTAGAAGCGGGACGCTCTTTGACCTTC. Its translation: CASSVEAGRSLTF.

The CDR3 is CASSLTGGRQPQHF. DNA of the CDR3: TGCGCCAGCAGCTTGACCGGTGGTCGGCAGCCCCAGCATTTT. The chain couples TRBV5-1 to TRBJ1-5; no definite D call. Germline lookup yields CDR1 SGHRS and CDR2 YFSETQ. Trimming took 1 base from V and 7 from J, leaving 12 bases between them. The CDR3 has 14 amino acids.

The chain couples TRBV5-1 to TRBJ2-2, with 11 bases lining up with TRBD1. V lost 4 bases and J lost 5; bases outside the gene matches: 4. The CDR3 spans 15 residues. Per the germline V gene, CDR1 is SGHRS and CDR2 is YFSETQ. The CDR3, as DNA: TGCGCCAGCAGCCAAGGGACAGGGGGAACCGGGGAGCTGTTTTTT. Translating gives CASSQGTGGTGELFF.

This chain uses TRBV29-1 with TRBJ1-4; tentatively, D is TRBD1 (6 bases). V lost 6 bases and J 2 bases, leaving 22 bases between the germline ends. Looked up from germline, CDR1 is SQVTM and CDR2 is ANQGSEA. CDR3 length: 17 residues. CDR3 loop: CSVLLRGEKITNEKLFF. For the CDR3, the DNA is TGCAGCGTCCTCCTCAGGGGCGAGAAGATCACTAATGAAAAACTGTTTTTT.